This T cell receptor beta chain stems from a study of response to subunit inactivated influenza vaccine. The study, taken as a whole, reports: Each seasonal influenza vaccination, the authors suggested, recruits few new T cells.

Per germline, CDR1 KGHSH and CDR2 LQKENI. V dropped 6 bases and J dropped 1 base, with 13 bases sitting between them. The CDR3 contains 14 residues. TCRdb re-derived calls from the RT-PCR reads in MiXCR, one entry per CDR3 protein. The sample includes around 190,000 distinct CDR3 sequences, around 9.2% of them seen just once. In the case of this clonotype: Its antigen is unidentified.

The chain links TRBV18 to TRBJ2-7; either TRBD1 or TRBD2 may fit D (5 bases each). This receptor was obtained from a man in his fifties or sixties who received an inactivated influenza vaccine. The sequences come from non-naive T cells sorted from PBMCs, collected on the day of vaccination. This chain's CDR3 is CASSTGTESYEQYF. CDR3 nucleotides: TGTGCCAGCTCCACCGGGACGGAATCCTACGAGCAGTACTTC.